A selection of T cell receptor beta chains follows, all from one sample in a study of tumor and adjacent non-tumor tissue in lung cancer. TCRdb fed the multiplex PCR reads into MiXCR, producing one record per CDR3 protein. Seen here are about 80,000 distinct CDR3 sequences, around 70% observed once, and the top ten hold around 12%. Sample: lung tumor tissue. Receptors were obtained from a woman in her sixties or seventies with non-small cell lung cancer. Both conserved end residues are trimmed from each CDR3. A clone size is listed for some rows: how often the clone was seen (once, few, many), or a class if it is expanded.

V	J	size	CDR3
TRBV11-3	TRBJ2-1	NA	VGSLLGTSGGKQF
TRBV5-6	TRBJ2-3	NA	TSSLEGVSDTQY
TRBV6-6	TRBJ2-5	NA	ASSYGRLRQGVLVETQY
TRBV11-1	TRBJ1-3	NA	DSSLSISGKTIY
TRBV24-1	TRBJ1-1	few	ATSRNGVNTEAF
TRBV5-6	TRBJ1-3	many	ASTPGVIGNTIY
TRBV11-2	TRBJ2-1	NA	ASSLLSAQYNEQF
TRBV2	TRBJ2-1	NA	ASSWDREGNEQF
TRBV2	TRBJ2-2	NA	ASNAGTGVHGELF
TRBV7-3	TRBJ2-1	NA	ASSPRQGVFNEQF
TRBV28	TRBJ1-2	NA	ACRKQGASGYI
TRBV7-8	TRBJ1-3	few	SSSSFRDRGNTIY
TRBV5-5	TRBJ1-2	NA	ASVGTGYPILRGYT
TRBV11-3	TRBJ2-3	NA	TISLGLAGVEDTQY
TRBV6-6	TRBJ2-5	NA	ASSSPQGVGETLY
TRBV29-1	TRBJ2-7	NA	NVRARASYEQY
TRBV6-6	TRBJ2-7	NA	VSSSPSSRRDEQY
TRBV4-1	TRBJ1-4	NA	ASSQDLSPDRGFPLRAKLF
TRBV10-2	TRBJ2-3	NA	ASGAGSSEGRDTQY
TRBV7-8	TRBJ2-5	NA	ASRLGRGLREETQY
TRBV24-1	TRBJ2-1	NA	ATSDPDRGYNEQF
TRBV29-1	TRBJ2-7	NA	SVVQHEDY
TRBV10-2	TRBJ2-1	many	ASSYTTSGSPTEQF
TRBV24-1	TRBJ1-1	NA	ATSGTGGTEAS
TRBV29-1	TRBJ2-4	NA	SDPGTGGKNIQY
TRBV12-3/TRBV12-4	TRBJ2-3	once	ASSVNTDTQY
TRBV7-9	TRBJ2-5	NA	ARSLVWGRQETQY
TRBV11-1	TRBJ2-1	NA	ASSLNCNEQF
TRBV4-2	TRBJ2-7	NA	ASSQDPGGTWLNEQY
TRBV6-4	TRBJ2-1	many	ASSGAGGSYNEQF
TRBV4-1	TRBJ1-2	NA	ASSHEARDYGHT
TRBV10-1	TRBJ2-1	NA	ASSDVSTAPLRF
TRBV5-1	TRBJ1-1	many	ASTPRAHSSTEAF
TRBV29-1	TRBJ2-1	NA	SVAGYNVQF
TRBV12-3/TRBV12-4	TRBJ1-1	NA	TSSWGDRGATEAF
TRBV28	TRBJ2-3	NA	ASSLNFGTSTDTQY
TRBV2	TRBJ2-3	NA	ASSPGLAGGFVTDTQY
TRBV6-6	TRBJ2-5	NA	ASNGSETSMENEKETQY
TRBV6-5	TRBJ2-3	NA	ASTPRRGDTQC
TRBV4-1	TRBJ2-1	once	ASSQDPGSSGTIYNEQF
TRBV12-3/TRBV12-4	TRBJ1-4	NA	ASAFLADEKPF
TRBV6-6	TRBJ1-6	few	ASSYEGTDSSPLH
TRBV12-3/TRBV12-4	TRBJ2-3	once	ASSPAWSSTDTEY
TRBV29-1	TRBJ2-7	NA	SFVLARPYEQY
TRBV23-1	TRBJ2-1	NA	ASCPTSGGYNEQF
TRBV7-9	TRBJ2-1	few	ASSTDYNEQF
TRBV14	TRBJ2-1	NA	ASSQGLGHERF
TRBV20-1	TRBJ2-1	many	SARGRATSGSLSEQF
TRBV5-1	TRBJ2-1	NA	ASSTSGTNYKDQF
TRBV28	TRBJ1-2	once	SCLGTATRSNYGYT
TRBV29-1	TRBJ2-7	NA	SAATSYEQY
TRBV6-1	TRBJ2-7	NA	ANSEAGTNYEHY
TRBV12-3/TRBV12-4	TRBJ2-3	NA	ATSPPEKTSSTDTQY
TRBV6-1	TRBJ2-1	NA	ASRVQGLAPAGSYDEQF
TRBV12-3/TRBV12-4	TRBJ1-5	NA	ASGLARDQPRH
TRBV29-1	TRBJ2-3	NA	SVDSGSAAGAQY
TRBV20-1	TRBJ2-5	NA	CASYGSETQY